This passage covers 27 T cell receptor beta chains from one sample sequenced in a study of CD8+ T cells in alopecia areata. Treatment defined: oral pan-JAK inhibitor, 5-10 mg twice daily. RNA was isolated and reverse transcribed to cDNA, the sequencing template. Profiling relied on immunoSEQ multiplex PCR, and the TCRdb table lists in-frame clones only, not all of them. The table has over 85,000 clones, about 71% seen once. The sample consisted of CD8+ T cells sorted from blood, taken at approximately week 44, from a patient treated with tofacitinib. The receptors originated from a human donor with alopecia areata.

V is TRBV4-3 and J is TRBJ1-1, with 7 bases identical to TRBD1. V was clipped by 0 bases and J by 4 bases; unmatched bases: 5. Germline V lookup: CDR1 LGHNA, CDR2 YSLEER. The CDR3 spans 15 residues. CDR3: CASSQDRAGGTEAFF. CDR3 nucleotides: TGCGCCAGCAGCCAAGATCGGGCAGGGGGCACTGAAGCTTTCTTT.

The CDR3 here is CASTSGDVGGYTF. In DNA form, the CDR3 reads TGTGCCAGCACGTCAGGGGATGTCGGTGGCTACACCTTC. The rearrangement links TRBV25-1 to TRBJ1-2; D is possibly TRBD1 (6 bases). The germline V gene has CDR1 MGHDK and CDR2 SYGVNS. This CDR3 has 13 amino acids. Trimming cost V 7 bases and J 7 bases, with 16 bases left between them.

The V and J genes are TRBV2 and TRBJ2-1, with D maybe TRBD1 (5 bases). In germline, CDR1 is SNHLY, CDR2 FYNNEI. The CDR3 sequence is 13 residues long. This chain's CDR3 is CAYEQGGANEQFF. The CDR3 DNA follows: TGTGCTTACGAGCAGGGTGGGGCGAATGAGCAGTTCTTC.

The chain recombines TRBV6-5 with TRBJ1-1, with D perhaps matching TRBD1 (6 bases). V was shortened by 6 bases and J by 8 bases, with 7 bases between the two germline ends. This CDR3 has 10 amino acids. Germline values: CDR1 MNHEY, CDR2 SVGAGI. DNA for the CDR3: TGTGCCAGCAGGGGGACAGAAGCTTTCTTT. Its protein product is CASRGTEAFF.

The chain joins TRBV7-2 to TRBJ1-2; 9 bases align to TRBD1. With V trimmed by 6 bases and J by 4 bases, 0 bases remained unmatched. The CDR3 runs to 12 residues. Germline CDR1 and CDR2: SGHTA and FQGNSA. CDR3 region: CASRGQGYGYTF. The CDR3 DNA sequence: TGTGCCAGCAGGGGACAGGGCTATGGCTACACCTTC.

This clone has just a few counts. CDR3 region: CAWSVTETKAFF. CDR3 DNA: TGTGCCTGGAGTGTGACGGAAACTAAAGCTTTCTTT. The chain carries TRBV30 and TRBJ1-1; D ambiguous. The V end lost 0 bases, the J end lost 9 bases, and 11 bases lay between the germline ends. The CDR3 totals 12 residues. In germline, CDR1 is GTSNPN, CDR2 SVGIG (reference sequence).

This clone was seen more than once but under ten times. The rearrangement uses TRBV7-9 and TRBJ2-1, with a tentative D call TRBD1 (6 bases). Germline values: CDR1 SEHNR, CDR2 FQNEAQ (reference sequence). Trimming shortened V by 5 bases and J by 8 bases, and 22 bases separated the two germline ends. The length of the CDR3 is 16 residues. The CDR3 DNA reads TGTGCCAGCAGCCCTCAAGCCAGGGGTGGGATATATGAGCAGTTCTTC. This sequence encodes CASSPQARGGIYEQFF.

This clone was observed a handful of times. This CDR3 reads CSVAGQNNGYTF. In DNA, the CDR3 is TGCAGCGTCGCGGGACAGAATAATGGCTACACCTTC. The chain employs TRBV29-1 and TRBJ1-2, with 7 bases that match TRBD1. Unmatched junction bases numbered 7, after V lost 6 bases and J lost 6 bases. The CDR3 covers 12 residues. Germline loops: CDR1 SQVTM, CDR2 ANQGSEA. The complete variable domain, with remaining parts taken from reference TRBV29-1 and TRBJ1-2, reads SAVISQKPSRDICQRGTSLTIQCQVDSQVTMMFWYRQQPGQSLTLIATANQGSEATYESGFVIDKFPISRPNLTFSTLTVSNMSPEDSSIYLCSVAGQNNGYTFGSGTRLTVV.

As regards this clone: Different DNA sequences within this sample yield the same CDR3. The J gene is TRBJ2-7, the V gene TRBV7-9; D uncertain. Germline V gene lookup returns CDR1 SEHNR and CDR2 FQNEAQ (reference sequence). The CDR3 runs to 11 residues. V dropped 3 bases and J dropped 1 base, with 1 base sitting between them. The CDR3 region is CASSFSYEQYF. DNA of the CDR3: TGTGCCAGCAGCTTTTCCTACGAGCAGTACTTC.

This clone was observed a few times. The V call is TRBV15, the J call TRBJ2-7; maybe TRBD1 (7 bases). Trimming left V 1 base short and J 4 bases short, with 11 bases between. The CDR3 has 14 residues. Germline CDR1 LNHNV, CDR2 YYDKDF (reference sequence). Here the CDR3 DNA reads TGTGCCACCAGCAGAGGACCAGGGGGGTACGAGCAGTACTTC. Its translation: CATSRGPGGYEQYF.

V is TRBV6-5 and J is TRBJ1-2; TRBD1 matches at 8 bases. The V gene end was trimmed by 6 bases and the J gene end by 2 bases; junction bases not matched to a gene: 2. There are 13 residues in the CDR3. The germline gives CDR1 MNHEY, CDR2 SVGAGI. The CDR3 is CASRTGVNYGYTF. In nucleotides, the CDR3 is TGTGCCAGCAGGACAGGGGTAAACTATGGCTACACCTTC.

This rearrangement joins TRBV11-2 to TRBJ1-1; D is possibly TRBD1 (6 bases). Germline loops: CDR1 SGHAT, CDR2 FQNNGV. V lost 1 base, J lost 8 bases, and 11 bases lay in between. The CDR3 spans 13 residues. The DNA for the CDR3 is TGTGCCAGCAGCTTAGGTTTGGGGGCCGAAGCTTTCTTT. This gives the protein CASSLGLGAEAFF.

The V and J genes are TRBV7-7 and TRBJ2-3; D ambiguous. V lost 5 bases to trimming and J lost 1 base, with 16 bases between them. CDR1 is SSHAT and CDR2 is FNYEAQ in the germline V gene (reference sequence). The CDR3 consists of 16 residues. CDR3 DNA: TGTGCCAGCAGCCCAGGACCAGACCGTGGCACAGATACGCAGTATTTT. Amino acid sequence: CASSPGPDRGTDTQYF.

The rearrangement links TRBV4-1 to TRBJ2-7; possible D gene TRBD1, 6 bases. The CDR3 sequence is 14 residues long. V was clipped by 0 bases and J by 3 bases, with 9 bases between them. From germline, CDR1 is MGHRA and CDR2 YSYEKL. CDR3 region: CASSQEQGFYEQYF. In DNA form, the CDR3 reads TGCGCCAGCAGCCAAGAACAGGGTTTCTACGAGCAGTACTTC.

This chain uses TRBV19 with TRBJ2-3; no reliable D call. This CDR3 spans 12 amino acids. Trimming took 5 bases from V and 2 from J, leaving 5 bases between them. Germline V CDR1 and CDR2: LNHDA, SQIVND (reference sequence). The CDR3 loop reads CASSVNTDTQYF. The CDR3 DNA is TGTGCCAGTAGTGTCAACACAGATACGCAGTATTTT.

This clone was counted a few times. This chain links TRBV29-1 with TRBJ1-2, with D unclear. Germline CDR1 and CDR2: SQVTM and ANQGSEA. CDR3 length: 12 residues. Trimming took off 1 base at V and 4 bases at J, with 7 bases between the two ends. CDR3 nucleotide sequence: TGCAGCGTTGAAGCGTCGATCTATGGCTACACCTTC. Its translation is CSVEASIYGYTF.

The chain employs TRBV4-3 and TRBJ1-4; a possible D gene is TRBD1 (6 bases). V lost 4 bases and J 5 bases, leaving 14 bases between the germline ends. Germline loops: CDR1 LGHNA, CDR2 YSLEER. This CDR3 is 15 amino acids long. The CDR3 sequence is CASSPLGDTNEKLFF. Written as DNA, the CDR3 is TGCGCCAGCAGCCCCCTCGGGGACACAAATGAAAAACTGTTTTTT.

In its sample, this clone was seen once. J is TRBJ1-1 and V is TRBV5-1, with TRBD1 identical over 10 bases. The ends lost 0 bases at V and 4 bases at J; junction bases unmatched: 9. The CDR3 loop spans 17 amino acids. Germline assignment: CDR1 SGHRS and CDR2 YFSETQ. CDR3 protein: CASSLDSWTGGITEAFF. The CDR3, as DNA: TGCGCCAGCAGCTTGGATTCCTGGACAGGGGGTATCACTGAAGCTTTCTTT. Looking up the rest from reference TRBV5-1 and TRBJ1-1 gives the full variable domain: KAGVTQTPRYLIKTRGQQVTLSCSPISGHRSVSWYQQTPGQGLQFLFEYFSETQRNKGNFPGRFSGRQFSNSRSEMNVSTLELGDSALYLCASSLDSWTGGITEAFFGQGTRLTVV.

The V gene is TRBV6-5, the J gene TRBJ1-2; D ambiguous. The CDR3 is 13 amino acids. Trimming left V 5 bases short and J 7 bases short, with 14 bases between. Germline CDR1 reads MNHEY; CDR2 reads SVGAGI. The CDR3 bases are TGTGCCAGCAGTACCTCGGGGAAATCTGGCTACACCTTC. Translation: CASSTSGKSGYTF.

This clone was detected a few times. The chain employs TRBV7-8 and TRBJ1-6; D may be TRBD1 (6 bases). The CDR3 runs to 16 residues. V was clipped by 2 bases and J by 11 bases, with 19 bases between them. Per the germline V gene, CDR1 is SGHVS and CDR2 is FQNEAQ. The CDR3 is CASSLTRTATSPPLHF. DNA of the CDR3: TGTGCCAGCAGCTTAACCAGGACAGCTACTTCGCCACCCCTCCACTTT.

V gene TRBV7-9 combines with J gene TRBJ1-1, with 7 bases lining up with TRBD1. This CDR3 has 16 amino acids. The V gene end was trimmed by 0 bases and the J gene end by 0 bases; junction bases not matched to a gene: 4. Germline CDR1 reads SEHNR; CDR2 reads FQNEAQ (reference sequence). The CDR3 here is CASSLAPGQVNTEAFF. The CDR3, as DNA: TGTGCCAGCAGCTTAGCCCCCGGACAGGTGAACACTGAAGCTTTCTTT.

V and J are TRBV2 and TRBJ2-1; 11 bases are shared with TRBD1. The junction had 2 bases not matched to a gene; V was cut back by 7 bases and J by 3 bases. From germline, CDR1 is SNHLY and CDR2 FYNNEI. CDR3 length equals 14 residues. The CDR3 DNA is TGTGCCAGCACGGGGACAGGGGGCTACAATGAGCAGTTCTTC. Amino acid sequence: CASTGTGGYNEQFF.

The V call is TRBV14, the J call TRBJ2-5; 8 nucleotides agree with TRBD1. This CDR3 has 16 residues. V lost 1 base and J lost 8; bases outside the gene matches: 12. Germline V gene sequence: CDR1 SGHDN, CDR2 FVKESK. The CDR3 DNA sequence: TGTGCCAGCAGCCAAGGACAGGGGAGTCGTGTGGAAACCCAGTACTTC. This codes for CASSQGQGSRVETQYF.

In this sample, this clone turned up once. Here the CDR3 reads CASRLQGWGSYEQYF. As DNA, the CDR3 is TGTGCCAGCAGACTACAGGGCTGGGGGTCCTACGAGCAGTACTTC. The chain couples TRBV6-1 to TRBJ2-7, with D maybe TRBD1 (6 bases). In germline, CDR1 is MNHNS, CDR2 SASEGT. The CDR3 is 15 residues long. V was cut by 6 bases and J by 1 base, with 16 bases left in between.

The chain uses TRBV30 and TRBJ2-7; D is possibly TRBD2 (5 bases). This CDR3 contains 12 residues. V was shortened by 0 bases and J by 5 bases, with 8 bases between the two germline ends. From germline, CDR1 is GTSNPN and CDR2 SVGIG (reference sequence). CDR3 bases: TGTGCCTGGAGTGTAACTAGGGACGAGCAGTACTTC. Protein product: CAWSVTRDEQYF.

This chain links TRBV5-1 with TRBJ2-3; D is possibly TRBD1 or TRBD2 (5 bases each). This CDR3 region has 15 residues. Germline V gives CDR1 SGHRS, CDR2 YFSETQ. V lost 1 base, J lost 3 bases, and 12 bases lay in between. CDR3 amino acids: CASSLRGPGTDTQYF. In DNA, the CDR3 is TGCGCCAGCAGCTTGCGGGGCCCAGGGACAGATACGCAGTATTTT.

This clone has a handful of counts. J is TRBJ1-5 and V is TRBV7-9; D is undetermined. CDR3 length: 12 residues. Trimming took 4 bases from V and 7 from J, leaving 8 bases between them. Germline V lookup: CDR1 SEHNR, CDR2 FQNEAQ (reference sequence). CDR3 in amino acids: CASSSGPQPQHF. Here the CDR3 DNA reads TGTGCCAGCAGCTCAGGACCCCAGCCCCAGCATTTT.